This T cell receptor (beta chain) was obtained from a study of OX40 agonist ivuxolimab in advanced cancers. Notes on the research overall: Ivuxolimab was an agonistic, fully human IgG2 monoclonal antibody directed against OX40 (CD134), a costimulatory receptor. Three dose-escalation patients achieved partial responses, one with hepatocellular carcinoma and two with cutaneous melanoma. Intravenous ivuxolimab was administered to patients every 2 weeks at six dose levels: 0.01, 0.1, 0.3, 1.5, 3 and 10 mg/kg. The monotherapy dose-escalation portion (N ≈ 50 patients) of the phase I ivuxolimab trial is reported in the paper. Of the roughly 51 patients in dose escalation, some 20 had hepatocellular carcinoma, some 15 had melanoma, 9 had renal cell carcinoma and 9 had head and neck cancer. Peripheral TCRbeta sequencing was intended to test whether TCR sequence diversity was altered and clonal T-cell expansion was caused by ivuxolimab. Patients were allowed to have had prior anti-PD-1, anti-PD-L1 or anti-CTLA-4 therapy, and 40% of the dose-escalation patients had previously received checkpoint inhibitors. In the dose-escalation cohort, 82.7% of patients were male, and the mean age was around 60 years, with a range of 23 to 79. Study-level results and caveats: Clonal expansion of both CD4+ and CD8+ blood T cells was observed from baseline to week 6 at doses 0.1 to 3.0 mg/kg. The antigen specificity of the clonally expanded peripheral T cells was not determined. In partial responders in the 0.1-3.0 mg/kg groups, normalized peripheral clonal expansion was found to be among the lowest, especially among CD8+ T cells. Low levels of normalized T-cell clonal expansion were also seen in some patients who did not respond. After ivuxolimab, expanded clones were on average more numerous among CD8+ T cells than among CD4+ T cells.

The germline V gene supplies CDR1 SGHRS and CDR2 YFSETQ. Trimming takes 5 bases off V and 4 bases off J; junction bases not matched to a gene: 9. From the cysteine up to the phenylalanine, the CDR3 has a length of 15 residues. The kept DNA is CDR3 alone, 45 bases in frame from the first base. For sequencing of the TCRbeta CDR3 region, genomic DNA was extracted from the sorted cells. The immunoSEQ Assay was used for sequencing of TCRbeta CDR3 regions. In its TCRdb copy, this immuneACCESS table keeps in-frame sequences only and misses some clones. Where compared with another copy, unresolved V genes explain less than half of these, and the others have no known cause. Recorded for this sample are some 64,000 clones; 65% to 90% of them occurred a single time. The ten top clones hold 0.7% of the sample. The trial excluded patients who had a history of autoimmune disease or who were on systemic immunosuppression. Peripheral blood for TCR sequencing was collected from all dose cohorts at baseline, on cycle 4 day 1, and on cycle 7 day 1. Samples came from an open-label, multicenter, first-in-human phase I dose-escalation trial of ivuxolimab. Adults with locally advanced or metastatic melanoma, renal cell carcinoma, hepatocellular carcinoma or head and neck squamous cell carcinoma were enrolled in the trial. Before TCR sequencing, CD4+ and CD8+ T cells were separately sorted from peripheral blood.

Comments on this clone: Its target antigen remains unknown. The input lacks base qualities; no much larger clone sits a single base away.

This specimen was CD4+ or CD8+ T cells sorted from blood, taken in a trial of the OX40 agonist ivuxolimab. This clonotype was sampled from an adult with an advanced solid tumor such as melanoma, head and neck, liver or kidney cancer. The chain is assembled from TRBV5-1 and TRBJ1-1; 9 nucleotides in the junction match TRBD1. CDR3 region: CASSRDRVSSTEAFF. The DNA reads as follows: TGCGCCAGCAGTCGGGACAGGGTTAGTAGCACTGAAGCTTTCTTT.